This T cell receptor beta chain originates from a study of beta chain features in type 1 diabetes. Concerning this clone itself: Its antigen is unidentified.

Cells sorted by CD45RO/CCR7/CD25/CD127/CD95/CD27 comprised CD4+ naive, central memory, regulatory and stem cell-like memory cells. CDR1 is MDHEN, CDR2 SYDVKM, per germline. There are 14 residues in the CDR3. Trimming removed 6 bases from V and 5 bases from J; junction bases left unmatched: 4. General study results and limits: Type 1 diabetes patients had moderately but significantly shorter TCRB CDR3s in all four CD4+ subsets. Sequencing the cDNA could make cells with high TCR expression show up more than they should. TCRB repertoires of naive, central memory and Treg cells appeared more similar among patients than among healthy donors. Equally in patients and controls, shorter templates might have been favored by PCR.

Isolated RNA was reverse transcribed in full, so expressed TCRB transcripts were sequenced. Generated by immunoSEQ multiplex PCR, the TCRdb table keeps only in-frame clones and is missing some. The sample yields tens of thousands of clones, 40% to 65% seen once. The sequenced sample was Tregs from blood. The rearrangement uses TRBV28 and TRBJ1-1; 12 positions agree with TRBD1. The TCR comes from a woman in her thirties or forties with type 1 diabetes. The CDR3 loop reads CASRGTGGWTEAFF. The CDR3 DNA sequence: TGTGCCAGCAGGGGGACAGGGGGCTGGACTGAAGCTTTCTTT.